This T cell receptor (beta chain) comes out of a study of shared clonotypes between healthy human individuals. Sequencing was performed with immunoSEQ multiplex PCR; in TCRdb, only in-frame clones are kept and a portion is missing. The sample includes around 1.4 million clones, 97% to 99% seen only once; the top ten take about 0.35%. V shed 3 bases and J shed 2 bases, with 10 bases lying between them. The CDR3 covers 14 residues. Germline values: CDR1 SGHRS, CDR2 YFSETQ. The chain joins TRBV5-1 to TRBJ2-3; TRBD2 might be the D (6 bases). The origin of this receptor is a man aged 25-40 years in good health. The source material was naive CD4+ T cells sorted from blood. Stated subset: CD45RA+ positively selected. The CDR3, as DNA: TGCGCCAGCAGCTCCACTAGCCCCACAGATACGCAGTATTTT. Its protein product is CASSSTSPTDTQYF.